This T cell receptor (beta chain) was recorded in a study of cytomegalovirus exposure and HLA in healthy donors. Comments on this clone: Its target is unknown.

Study-wide points: The authors later found TCR association rates varying by HLA locus, with DRB1 most and HLA-C fewest.

60 Vbeta and 13 Jbeta primers were used in PCR. Produced via immunoSEQ multiplex PCR; TCRdb's table is partial and in-frame only. The sample holds around 110,000 clones, about four fifths seen once. This TCR was sampled from a man aged 25 to 40 in good health and CMV-seropositive. Material: PBMCs.

CDR3 DNA: TGTGCCAGCAGGCTCAGGGTGGGCACTGAAGCTTTCTTT. This sequence encodes CASRLRVGTEAFF. The chain joins TRBV6-1 to TRBJ1-1; a weak D match, TRBD1 (5 bases). CDR3 length: 13 residues. The V end was cut by 6 bases, the J end by 4 bases, with 12 bases between. Germline assignment: CDR1 MNHNS and CDR2 SASEGT.